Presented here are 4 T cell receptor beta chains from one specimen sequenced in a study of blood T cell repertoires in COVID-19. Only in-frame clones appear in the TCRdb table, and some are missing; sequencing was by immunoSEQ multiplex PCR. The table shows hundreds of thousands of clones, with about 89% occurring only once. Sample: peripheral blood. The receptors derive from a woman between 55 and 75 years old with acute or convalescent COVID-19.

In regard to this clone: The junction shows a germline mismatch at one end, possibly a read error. In nucleotides, the CDR3 is TGCGCCAGCACCTTGGATGGACAGGGCTACGAGCAGTACTTC. Its translation is CASTLDGQGYEQYF. The chain couples TRBV5-1 to TRBJ2-7, with 8 bases matching TRBD1. The CDR3 consists of 14 residues. Germline V gene data show CDR1 as SGHRS and CDR2 as YFSETQ.

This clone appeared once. CDR3 loop: CSVEVGDGTDTQYF. CDR3 in DNA: TGCAGCGTTGAAGTGGGAGATGGGACAGATACGCAGTATTTT. The chain recombines TRBV29-1 with TRBJ2-3; tentatively, D is TRBD2 (5 bases). V was cut by 1 base and J by 3 bases, with 11 bases left in between. The germline CDR1 and CDR2 sequences are SQVTM and ANQGSEA. The CDR3 extends over 14 amino acids.

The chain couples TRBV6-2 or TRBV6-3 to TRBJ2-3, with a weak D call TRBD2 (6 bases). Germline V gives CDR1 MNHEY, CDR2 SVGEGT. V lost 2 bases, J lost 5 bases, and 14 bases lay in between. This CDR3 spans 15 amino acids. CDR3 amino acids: CASSYDRRDGDTQYF. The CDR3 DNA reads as TGTGCCAGCAGTTACGATCGGCGGGACGGAGATACGCAGTATTTT.

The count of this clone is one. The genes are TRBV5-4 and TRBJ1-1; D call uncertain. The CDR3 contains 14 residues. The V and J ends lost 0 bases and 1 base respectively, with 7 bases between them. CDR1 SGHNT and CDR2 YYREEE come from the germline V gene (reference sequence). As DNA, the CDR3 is TGTGCCAGCAGCTTGGCCGCGGGGAACACTGAAGCTTTCTTT. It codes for CASSLAAGNTEAFF.